The rows below give T cell receptor beta chains drawn from one sample of a study of shared clonotypes between healthy human individuals. Sequenced by immunoSEQ multiplex PCR; TCRdb stores in-frame clones only, minus some. The sample includes 650,000 to 700,000 clones, around 90% of them seen just once. Sequencing input: memory CD8+ T cells from PBMCs. These receptors all come from a man aged 18 to 30 in good health. Some clones in this sample may be carry-over from other donors' samples. Each CDR3 is given with its conserved first and last residue. The order of the fields is D gene, J gene, clone size, V gene, CDR3 protein, CDR3 DNA. A D gene is named only where the DNA matches it firmly. Size tells how often a clone was seen (once, few, many) or the class of an expanded clone, and some rows leave it out.

-,TRBJ1-1,-,TRBV27,CASSTPYTEAFF,TGTGCCAGCAGTACACCTTACACTGAAGCTTTCTTT
TRBD2,TRBJ2-5,-,TRBV15,CATSRDRFIHGSGATAQYF,TGTGCCACCAGCAGAGACAGGTTTATCCACGGTAGCGGGGCTACGGCCCAGTACTTC
-,TRBJ1-1,few,TRBV27,CASSFGPPGTEAFF,TGTGCCAGCAGTTTCGGTCCGCCGGGGACTGAAGCTTTCTTT
-,TRBJ2-7,-,TRBV28,CASSFRGLTYEQYF,TGTGCCAGCAGTTTCCGCGGACTAACCTACGAGCAGTACTTC
-,TRBJ2-1,-,TRBV4-3,CASSQDLSNEQFF,TGCGCCAGCAGCCAAGATCTCAGCAATGAGCAGTTCTTC
-,TRBJ1-1,-,TRBV5-5,CASSLAGHTEAFF,TGTGCCAGCAGCTTGGCAGGGCACACTGAAGCTTTCTTT
-,TRBJ2-1,-,TRBV5-4,CASSALLGPIEQFF,TGTGCCAGCAGCGCCCTCTTAGGTCCCATTGAGCAGTTCTTC
TRBD1,TRBJ2-7,-,TRBV30,CAWSFFTGGGDEQYF,TGTGCCTGGAGTTTTTTCACAGGGGGCGGCGACGAGCAGTACTTC
-,TRBJ1-2,-,TRBV30,CAYPVGEGYGYTF,TGTGCCTACCCGGTGGGGGAGGGCTATGGCTACACCTTC
-,TRBJ2-7,-,TRBV27,CASSSLQGRSSYEQYF,TGTGCCAGCAGTTCATTGCAAGGGAGGTCATCCTACGAGCAGTACTTC
TRBD2,TRBJ2-1,few,TRBV27,CASSAAGLDYNEQFF,TGTGCCAGCAGTGCAGCGGGACTGGACTACAATGAGCAGTTCTTC
TRBD1,TRBJ1-2,-,TRBV28,CASRLDRGPLYGYTF,TGTGCCAGCAGGTTGGACAGGGGGCCCCTCTATGGCTACACCTTC
-,TRBJ1-2,-,TRBV29-1,CSASGGRLSPSYGYTF,TGCAGCGCTTCCGGGGGTCGTCTTTCTCCTTCCTATGGCTACACCTTC
-,TRBJ1-1,-,TRBV11-2,CASSLVGQNTEAFF,TGTGCCAGCAGCTTAGTTGGGCAGAACACTGAAGCTTTCTTT
-,TRBJ1-1,few,TRBV28,CASRGAVRNTEAFF,TGTGCCAGCAGGGGGGCCGTCAGGAACACTGAAGCTTTCTTT
TRBD1,TRBJ1-1,few,TRBV25-1,CASIGQEGEAFF,TGTGCCAGCATAGGACAGGAGGGTGAAGCTTTCTTT